One and the same sample provided the 25 T cell receptor beta chains below, sequenced in a study of shared clonotypes between healthy human individuals. Generated by immunoSEQ multiplex PCR, the TCRdb table keeps only in-frame clones and is missing some. The sample includes about 380,000 clones, around 96% of them seen just once. The sequencing sample was made of memory CD8+ T cells sorted from blood. Noted subset: CD45RO+ cells pooled with CCR7-negative TemRA cells. Receptors originate from a man aged 25-40 years in good health.

This clone was seen only once. The rearrangement joins TRBV5-8 to TRBJ2-7; possible D gene TRBD1, 8 bases. CDR1 is SGHTS and CDR2 is YDEGEE in the germline V gene. V was pared by 0 bases and J by 2 bases, with 27 bases between. This CDR3 spans 20 amino acids. As DNA, the CDR3 is TGTGCCAGCAGCTTGGCCCTGGACAGGGAGAGGGAGGGCCTAGCCTACGAGCAGTACTTC. Its protein product is CASSLALDREREGLAYEQYF.

The gene calls are TRBV9 and TRBJ1-2; no definite D call. V dropped 4 bases and J dropped 8 bases, with 15 bases sitting between them. Germline CDR1 is SGDLS and CDR2 is YYNGEE. CDR3 size: 13 residues. The CDR3 sequence: CASSPNYNQGYTF. In DNA, the CDR3 is TGTGCCAGCAGCCCCAACTACAACCAGGGCTACACCTTC.

Comment on this clone: A read error may produce the germline difference seen at one junction end. The chain has TRBV19 and TRBJ1-3; D is possibly TRBD1 (6 bases). This CDR3 has 15 residues. CDR1 is LNHDA, CDR2 SQIVND, per germline (reference sequence). CDR3 amino acids: CAAGRGGSSGNTIYF. The CDR3 DNA is TGCGCCGCGGGTCGGGGGGGCTCCTCTGGAAACACCATATATTTT. Full variable domain (remainder filled in from reference TRBV19 and TRBJ1-3): DGGITQSPKYLFRKEGQNVTLSCEQNLNHDAMYWYRQDPGQGLRLIYYSQIVNDFQKGDIAEGYSVSREKKESFPLTVTSAQKNPTAFYLCAAGRGGSSGNTIYFGEGSWLTVV.

Written as DNA, the CDR3 is TGTGCCATCAGTCCTCCGACTAGCGGAATAGATACGCAGTATTTT. This encodes CAISPPTSGIDTQYF. V gene TRBV10-3 combines with J gene TRBJ2-3, with 9 bases that match TRBD2. The CDR3 is made up of 15 amino acids. The germline V gene encodes CDR1 ENHRY and CDR2 SYGVKD. Trimming cost V 5 bases and J 5 bases; bases outside gene matches: 8.

The CDR3 DNA reads TGTGCCAGCAGTTACTCGATCAATCAGCCCCAGCATTTT. This sequence encodes CASSYSINQPQHF. This chain joins TRBV6-6 and TRBJ1-5, with D unclear. Germline V gene sequence: CDR1 MNHNY, CDR2 SVGAGI (reference sequence). Trimming stripped 0 bases from V and 3 bases from J, with 3 bases between. The CDR3 spans 13 residues.

The chain couples TRBV5-4 to TRBJ1-1; tentative D call: TRBD1 (6 bases). This CDR3 comprises 15 residues. The germline V and J ends were trimmed by 0 bases and 2 bases, with 11 bases remaining between them. Germline V gives CDR1 SGHNT, CDR2 YYREEE (reference sequence). CDR3: CASSLAGQTNTEAFF. CDR3 nucleotides: TGTGCCAGCAGCTTGGCCGGACAGACTAACACTGAAGCTTTCTTT.

This sequence joins TRBV7-2 and TRBJ2-7; D is uncertain. Germline V CDR1 and CDR2: SGHTA, FQGNSA. V lost 2 bases to trimming and J lost 3 bases, with 5 bases between them. This CDR3 has 12 residues. CDR3 DNA sequence: TGTGCCAGCAGCTTATTAGGCTACGAGCAGTACTTC. This codes for CASSLLGYEQYF.

The chain couples TRBV11-2 to TRBJ2-1; D is perhaps TRBD2 (5 bases). V lost 4 bases to trimming and J lost 0 bases, with 13 bases between them. CDR1 and CDR2 from the germline V gene are SGHAT and FQNNGV. The CDR3 covers 16 residues. The CDR3 DNA sequence: TGTGCCAGCAGCTCCATCGGAGGCAGCTCCTACAATGAGCAGTTCTTC. The encoded protein is CASSSIGGSSYNEQFF.

The chain joins TRBV19 to TRBJ1-5, with D perhaps TRBD1 (5 bases). Germline CDR1 and CDR2: LNHDA and SQIVND (reference sequence). The CDR3 runs to 13 residues. V was pared by 8 bases and J by 5 bases, with 13 bases between. The DNA of the CDR3 is TGTGCCAGTCAGAAGGTCAGGGATCAGCCCCAGCATTTT. It encodes CASQKVRDQPQHF.

The rearrangement links TRBV5-4 to TRBJ2-2, with 7 bases lining up with TRBD1. This CDR3 is built from 15 residues. CDR1 and CDR2 (germline): SGHNT, YYREEE (reference sequence). V gave up 4 bases and J gave up 1 base; unmatched junction bases: 4. As DNA, the CDR3 is TGTGCCAGCAGCCTCCGGACAGGGAACACCGGGGAGCTGTTTTTT. This gives the protein CASSLRTGNTGELFF.

J is TRBJ2-7 and V is TRBV10-1; the match to TRBD1 covers 7 bases. The V and J ends lost 4 bases and 2 bases, in that order; junction bases with no gene match: 2. Germline CDR1 reads WNHNN; CDR2 reads SYGVQD (reference sequence). This CDR3 is built from 13 residues. The CDR3 loop reads CASSGGGPYEQYF. The CDR3 DNA reads as TGCGCCAGCAGTGGAGGGGGCCCCTACGAGCAGTACTTC.

This sequence joins TRBV19 and TRBJ2-7, with 10 bases identical to TRBD1. The CDR3 loop spans 14 amino acids. Germline V gene data show CDR1 as LNHDA and CDR2 as SQIVND (reference sequence). Trimming at V came to 3 bases and at J to 4 bases, leaving 3 bases not matched to a gene. This CDR3 reads CASSIGTGDYEQYF. The CDR3 DNA reads as TGTGCCAGTAGTATCGGGACAGGGGATTACGAGCAGTACTTC.

This rearrangement joins TRBV30 to TRBJ1-5; D unresolved. Trimming removed 5 bases from V and 5 bases from J, with 13 bases in between. Germline CDR1 is GTSNPN and CDR2 is SVGIG (reference sequence). The CDR3 has 13 residues. Here the CDR3 reads CAWGLWADQPQHF. As DNA, the CDR3 is TGTGCCTGGGGGCTTTGGGCGGATCAGCCCCAGCATTTT.

The genes are TRBV28 and TRBJ1-2; the D gene is possibly TRBD1 (6 bases). V was cut by 3 bases and J by 5 bases, with 16 bases left in between. Looked up from germline, CDR1 is MDHEN and CDR2 is SYDVKM. This CDR3 contains 15 residues. This CDR3 is CASSFGVGGRYGYTF. The DNA for the CDR3 is TGTGCCAGCAGTTTCGGGGTCGGGGGCAGGTATGGCTACACCTTC.

J is TRBJ1-2 and V is TRBV19; D might be TRBD1 (6 bases). CDR1 and CDR2 (germline): LNHDA, SQIVND (reference sequence). The CDR3 has 14 amino acids. V was pared by 7 bases and J by 8 bases, with 20 bases between. CDR3: CASKGGREQTGYTF. The CDR3 DNA is TGTGCCAGTAAGGGGGGCAGGGAACAAACGGGCTACACCTTC.

For this clone: The identical CDR3 is also encoded by other nucleotide sequences in the sample. The rearrangement joins TRBV10-3 to TRBJ1-5, with 10 bases aligning to TRBD1. Trimming at V came to 3 bases and at J to 6 bases, leaving 2 bases not matched to a gene. The germline CDR1 and CDR2 sequences are ENHRY and SYGVKD. The CDR3 contains 14 residues. CDR3 in DNA: TGTGCCATCAGTGACGGACAGGGGGGTCAGCCCCAGCATTTT. It yields the protein CAISDGQGGQPQHF.

The V gene is TRBV30, the J gene TRBJ2-1, with 14 bases that match TRBD2. V was pared by 4 bases and J by 5 bases, with 1 base of the junction left unmatched. Germline-derived CDR1 and CDR2 are GTSNPN and SVGIG (reference sequence). The CDR3 sequence is 14 residues long. The CDR3 loop reads CAWKGLAGDNEQFF. Written as DNA, the CDR3 is TGTGCCTGGAAGGGACTAGCGGGAGACAATGAGCAGTTCTTC.

The chain links TRBV6-6 to TRBJ2-7; D call uncertain. Germline V CDR1 and CDR2: MNHNY, SVGAGI (reference sequence). This CDR3 is built from 14 residues. Between the trimmed V and J ends, which lost 5 bases and 0 bases, there was a span of 11 bases. The CDR3 DNA sequence: TGTGCCAGCAGTCATGATCTAAGCTCCTACGAGCAGTACTTC. It is translated as CASSHDLSSYEQYF.

The chain recombines TRBV6-4 with TRBJ1-1, with D possibly being TRBD1 (5 bases). V was cut by 3 bases and J by 4 bases, with 12 bases left in between. The CDR3 totals 14 residues. The germline V gene has CDR1 MRHNA and CDR2 SNTAGT. CDR3 loop: CASSEEVGRTEAFF. CDR3 DNA: TGTGCCAGCAGTGAGGAGGTGGGGCGCACTGAAGCTTTCTTT.

The CDR3 DNA sequence: TGTGCCAGCAGCCCGGGACAGATAGCAACTAATGAAAAACTGTTTTTT. It is translated as CASSPGQIATNEKLFF. The rearrangement links TRBV7-6 to TRBJ1-4, with 7 nucleotides matching TRBD1. Germline loops: CDR1 SGHVS, CDR2 FNYEAQ. V lost 5 bases to trimming and J lost 0 bases; unmatched junction nucleotides: 6. This CDR3 has 16 residues. The whole variable domain, filled in from reference TRBV7-6 and TRBJ1-4, reads GAGVSQSPRYKVTKRGQDVALRCDPISGHVSLYWYRQALGQGPEFLTYFNYEAQQDKSGLPNDRFSAERPEGSISTLTIQRTEQRDSAMYRCASSPGQIATNEKLFFGSGTQLSVL.

The chain carries TRBV14 and TRBJ1-2; D possibly corresponds to TRBD1 (6 bases). Between the trimmed V and J ends, which lost 4 bases and 0 bases, there was a span of 6 bases. This CDR3 contains 13 residues. The germline V gene has CDR1 SGHDN and CDR2 FVKESK. The CDR3 DNA reads as TGTGCCAGCAGCCGACAGGCTAACTATGGCTACACCTTC. The encoded protein is CASSRQANYGYTF.

The chain uses TRBV7-9 and TRBJ2-6, with 14 bases identical to TRBD2. This CDR3 region has 18 residues. Germline V lookup: CDR1 SEHNR, CDR2 FQNEAQ (reference sequence). With V trimmed by 1 base and J by 1 base, 0 bases remained unmatched. CDR3 amino acids: CASSLGLAGGSGANVLTF. Written as DNA, the CDR3 is TGTGCCAGCAGCTTAGGACTAGCGGGAGGGTCTGGGGCCAACGTCCTGACTTTC.

The chain links TRBV19 to TRBJ2-7; D unclear. The ends were cut back, 6 bases at V and 3 bases at J, with 9 bases in the middle. The CDR3 is made up of 12 amino acids. Germline assignment: CDR1 LNHDA and CDR2 SQIVND (reference sequence). The CDR3 DNA follows: TGTGCCAGTAGCCATTACAGCTACGAGCAGTACTTC. Its translation is CASSHYSYEQYF.

V and J are TRBV30 and TRBJ1-1; a possible D gene is TRBD1 (5 bases). The CDR3 contains 14 residues. Germline V gene lookup returns CDR1 GTSNPN and CDR2 SVGIG (reference sequence). The V end lost 2 bases, the J end lost 6 bases, and 16 bases lay between the germline ends. CDR3 sequence reads: CAWSKMGGVPEAFF. CDR3 bases: TGTGCCTGGAGTAAAATGGGGGGAGTCCCTGAAGCTTTCTTT. Supplemented by reference TRBV30 and TRBJ1-1, the full variable domain reads SQTIHQWPATLVQPVGSPLSLECTVEGTSNPNLYWYRQAAGRGLQLLFYSVGIGQISSEVPQNLSASRPQDRQFILSSKKLLLSDSGFYLCAWSKMGGVPEAFFGQGTRLTVV.

This clone came up once. The J gene is TRBJ2-2, the V gene TRBV5-5, with D possibly matching TRBD1 (6 bases). V lost 7 bases, J lost 0 bases, and 19 bases lay in between. CDR1 and CDR2 (germline): SGHKS, YYEKEE (reference sequence). The CDR3 extends over 17 amino acids. The CDR3 DNA sequence: TGTGCCAGCGGATGGGGTTCAGGGGCCGCGAACACCGGGGAGCTGTTTTTT. It codes for CASGWGSGAANTGELFF.